This T cell receptor beta chain was recovered during a study of control samples from healthy donors and cancer patients. TCRdb's copy holds only in-frame clones and misses some; the assay was immunoSEQ multiplex PCR. The data hold approximately 130,000 clones, with roughly 90% observed a single time. CDR3 length: 16 amino acids. Germline V CDR1 and CDR2: SNHLY, FYNNEI. Trimming at V came to 5 bases and at J to 1 base, leaving 6 bases not matched to a gene. The chain links TRBV2 to TRBJ2-5; TRBD2 agrees at 11 bases. The sequence was obtained from a man over 45 in good health. The sample was blood. CDR3 in DNA: TGTGCCAGCAGTCCAACTAGCGGGGGTTCCCAAGAGACCCAGTACTTC. This encodes CASSPTSGGSQETQYF.